Sequencing of this T cell receptor (beta chain) was carried out in a study of CD8+CD57+ T cells in acquired aplastic anemia (dated by TCRdb to 2017 to 2018). Regarding the study in general: DNA extracted from sorted CD4+ and CD8+ cells had a mean of roughly 3.4 ug, with a range of roughly 0.17 to 30 ug. A CD8+CD57+ expansion meant a frequency higher than the mean frequency seen in healthy subjects. Results the study describes overall, beyond this receptor: Patients and healthy controls showed no significant difference in CD8+ Simpson's diversity (P=0.060). Nearly 30 CD8+ CDR3 sequences were found in both patients and controls but appeared to be highly expressed in patients and within the immunodominant clones of the patients.

V trim: 6 bases; J trim: 7 bases; unmatched bases: 1. There are 11 amino acids in the CDR3, from cysteine to phenylalanine inclusive. The kept DNA is CDR3 alone, 33 bases in frame from the first base. Genomic DNA was used as template for profiling of TCR beta VDJ combinations and CDR3 sequences. An Illumina HiSeq 2000 was used for TCR repertoire sequencing. The source study handled its data this way. TRBV/TRBJ rearrangement plots, CDR3 size and DJ length profiles, and Simpson's diversity index were used to evaluate the repertoires. Whichever DNA sequence was most abundant in the deep sequencing data was defined as the immunodominant clone. CDR3 amino acid sequences were screened for sharing across subjects and were compared with published repertoires and the VDJdb database. Using fastp at Q25 and MiXCR, TCRdb reprocessed the public reads and kept productive beta chains. Here each entry gathers all rows of one CDR3 protein and keeps the most common genes and DNA. The authors' filters were not applied to this entry. For this sample the table gives 95,000 to 150,000 distinct CDR3 sequences, of which about 43% were detected only once. Around 2.7% of the sample is taken by the ten largest.

Expansion of CD8+CD57+ cells had been shown by flow cytometry in the patients chosen for sequencing. Every patient had severe acquired aplastic anemia, diagnosed using the International Study of Aplastic Anemia and Agranulocytosis and Camitta criteria. No patient had received any therapy when blood was sampled. In the study, sorted CD4+ and CD8+ blood T cells from patients with severe aplastic anemia and from healthy subjects underwent deep sequencing of TCR repertoires. In the USA, patient enrollment took place under clinicaltrials.gov protocols 00001620, 01623167, 00001397, 00071045, 00081523 and 00961064. Ficoll-Paque density gradient centrifugation was used to isolate peripheral blood mononuclear cells. Before DNA was extracted, CD4+ and CD8+ T cells were sorted using either FACS or magnetic beads. Concerning this clonotype: The antigen it recognizes is unknown. No qualities accompany the bases; no much larger clone lies one base away.

Sequencing used sorted CD4+, CD8+, or CD8+CD57+ T cells (not recorded which) from PBMCs. The clonotype originates from a human donor with aplastic anemia. The chain uses TRBV12-3 or TRBV12-4 and TRBJ1-2; TRBD1 aligns with 8 central bases. The sequenced DNA: TGTGCCAGCAGCAGGGGGCCTGGCTACACCTTC. This yields the protein CASSRGPGYTF.